This T cell receptor beta chain was profiled in a study of response to subunit inactivated influenza vaccine (dated 2018 in TCRdb). Study-wide context: The study used deep quantitative T cell receptor repertoire profiling to track responses to a trivalent subunit inactivated influenza vaccine. Broader findings and caveats from the paper: It was suggested by the authors that each seasonal influenza vaccination may recruit only a limited number of new T cells.

The library came from RT-PCR. Sequencer: Illumina HiSeq 2500. TCRdb itself trimmed the public reads at Q25 with fastp, ran MiXCR and retained productive beta chains. CDR3 protein sequences are deduplicated, and each keeps its most common genes and DNA. The sample table contains about 480,000 distinct CDR3 sequences; only one count was recorded for over 10% of them. The top ten clonotypes cover about 12% of the sample. The time point label corresponds to: approximately 45 days after influenza vaccine administration. Comments on this clonotype: Its specific antigen is unknown. A junction boundary mismatches the germline segment, possibly from a read error.

CDR1 and CDR2, per the germline V gene (reference sequence), are SSHAT and FNYEAQ. From cysteine to phenylalanine, the CDR3 is 14 amino acids long. Only the CDR3 region is kept as DNA, spanning 42 bases read in frame from base 1. This sequence was found in a man in his fifties or sixties who received an inactivated influenza vaccine. Donor details come from another sample of the same person, matched by shared clones. The sample in question was PBMCs from blood, obtained about 40 days after vaccination. This sequence uses TRBV7-7 and TRBJ2-1; TRBD1 is possibly the D segment (5 matching bases). The CDR3 reads CASSLLLEQAEQFF. The sequence in DNA is TGTGCTAGCAGCTTATTATTAGAACAGGCCGAGCAGTTCTTC.